These 7 T cell receptor beta chains were all obtained from the same sample, sequenced in a study of technical replicates of blood from several donors. Assay: immunoSEQ multiplex PCR; the TCRdb copy retains only in-frame clones and omits some. The sample lists about 100,000 clones; just over 95% were seen once. Sequenced sample: T cells isolated from PBMCs. The receptor source for this set is a human donor in good health.

CDR3 residues: CASSEGTNNQPQHF. The CDR3 DNA is TGTGCCAGCAGTGAAGGCACAAACAATCAGCCCCAGCATTTT. The V gene is TRBV2, the J gene TRBJ1-5; D is unresolved. Germline V lookup: CDR1 SNHLY, CDR2 FYNNEI. This CDR3 has 14 residues. Between the trimmed V and J ends, which lost 1 base and 3 bases, there was a span of 7 bases.

The chain has TRBV5-8 and TRBJ2-2; 11 nucleotides align to TRBD2. CDR3 size: 17 residues. Germline V gene sequence: CDR1 SGHTS, CDR2 YDEGEE. V lost 9 bases, J lost 4 bases, and 14 bases stayed unmatched. CDR3 region: CANQKGGTSGSTGELFF. In DNA, the CDR3 is TGTGCCAACCAAAAGGGCGGGACTAGCGGTTCCACCGGGGAGCTGTTTTTT.

The V gene is TRBV5-4, the J gene TRBJ1-1; 8 bases are shared with TRBD1. V lost 5 bases to trimming and J lost 1 base; unmatched junction nucleotides: 10. Germline CDR1 SGHNT, CDR2 YYREEE (reference sequence). The CDR3 is made up of 16 amino acids. The CDR3 loop reads CASSLTGGRQNTEAFF. CDR3 nucleotides: TGTGCCAGCAGTCTTACAGGGGGACGACAGAACACTGAAGCTTTCTTT.

V and J are TRBV2 and TRBJ2-1; maybe TRBD2 (5 bases). The germline gives CDR1 SNHLY, CDR2 FYNNEI. CDR3 length: 15 residues. This CDR3 reads CAERIGRSIYNEQFF. The CDR3 DNA reads TGTGCTGAGCGGATCGGGCGTTCGATTTACAATGAGCAGTTCTTC.

The chain uses TRBV19 and TRBJ2-1; TRBD2 agrees at 14 bases. The germline V gene encodes CDR1 LNHDA and CDR2 SQIVND (reference sequence). V trimming: 5 bases; J trimming: 4 bases; junction bases outside the gene matches: 7. The CDR3 has 17 amino acids. This CDR3 reads CASSLYRTSGGYNEQFF. In nucleotides, the CDR3 is TGTGCCAGTAGTTTATACAGGACTAGCGGGGGGTACAATGAGCAGTTCTTC.

This chain links TRBV4-1 with TRBJ1-5; D unresolved. V lost 0 bases to trimming and J lost 3 bases, with 15 bases between them. The CDR3 covers 17 residues. The germline V gene encodes CDR1 MGHRA and CDR2 YSYEKL. The CDR3 protein is CASSQDQRGGYNQPQHF. CDR3 DNA sequence: TGCGCCAGCAGCCAAGATCAACGGGGAGGGTACAATCAGCCCCAGCATTTT.

V usage is TRBV11-2 and J usage is TRBJ2-7; 12 bases align to TRBD2. This CDR3 spans 18 amino acids. V lost 5 bases, J lost 5 bases, and 16 bases stayed unmatched. Germline V gene lookup returns CDR1 SGHAT and CDR2 FQNNGV. CDR3 protein: CASSQGEWASGRANEQYF. The CDR3 nucleotides are TGTGCCAGCAGCCAGGGGGAGTGGGCTAGCGGGAGGGCCAACGAGCAGTACTTC.